A single sample gave rise to the 29 T cell receptor beta chains below, sequenced in a study of cytomegalovirus exposure and HLA in healthy donors. PCR involved 60 Vbeta and 13 Jbeta primers. Produced via immunoSEQ multiplex PCR; TCRdb's table is partial and in-frame only. The sample shows tens of thousands of clones, just under 80% of them seen only once. Sequencing used PBMCs. The origin of the receptors is a male donor in good health and CMV-seropositive.

The rearrangement links TRBV19 to TRBJ2-7, with TRBD1 identical over 10 bases. The CDR3 has 14 amino acids. Per the germline V gene, CDR1 is LNHDA and CDR2 is SQIVND (reference sequence). V dropped 3 bases and J dropped 5; count of bases not matched to a gene: 4. This CDR3 is CASSIGTGVDEQYF. As DNA, the CDR3 is TGTGCCAGTAGTATCGGGACAGGGGTAGACGAGCAGTACTTC.

The chain couples TRBV27 to TRBJ1-5; the D gene is possibly TRBD1 (5 bases). The CDR3 covers 14 residues. The germline gives CDR1 MNHEY, CDR2 SMNVEV (reference sequence). V shed 0 bases and J shed 2 bases, with 5 bases lying between them. The chain's CDR3 is CASSLSQGNQPQHF. DNA for the CDR3: TGTGCCAGCAGTTTATCACAGGGCAATCAGCCCCAGCATTTT.

The chain recombines TRBV18 with TRBJ2-1, with D perhaps TRBD1 (6 bases). Trimming removed 4 bases at V and 3 bases at J, with 7 bases between. Germline V gives CDR1 KGHSH, CDR2 LQKENI. CDR3 length equals 13 residues. This CDR3 is CASSRDNYNEQFF. The CDR3 DNA reads TGTGCCAGCTCACGGGACAACTACAATGAGCAGTTCTTC.

This clone is a singleton in its sample. This sequence joins TRBV7-9 and TRBJ2-7; D is possibly TRBD1 (5 bases). The CDR3 spans 13 residues. Germline-derived CDR1 and CDR2 are SEHNR and FQNEAQ (reference sequence). Trimming cost V 4 bases and J 4 bases, with 11 bases left between them. CDR3 residues: CASSYSGAYEQYF. The CDR3 DNA reads TGTGCCAGCAGCTATTCTGGGGCATACGAGCAGTACTTC.

The gene calls are TRBV6-1 and TRBJ1-5, with a possible D match to TRBD1 (5 bases). Germline V gene sequence: CDR1 MNHNS, CDR2 SASEGT. V lost 7 bases and J lost 7, with 20 bases in between. The CDR3 covers 15 residues. The CDR3 DNA reads as TGTGCCAGCACCGGGGGACTGGGTGTTCGACAGCCCCAGCATTTT. Protein: CASTGGLGVRQPQHF.

The chain recombines TRBV28 with TRBJ2-2, with 9 bases lining up with TRBD1. CDR3 size: 16 residues. CDR1 and CDR2 (germline): MDHEN, SYDVKM. V gave up 5 bases and J gave up 1 base; unmatched junction bases: 5. CDR3 sequence (DNA): TGTGCCAGCAGTGGACAGGGGCGAAAGAACACCGGGGAGCTGTTTTTT. This sequence encodes CASSGQGRKNTGELFF.

The CDR3: CASSLAQGLAGPNEQFF. The CDR3 bases are TGTGCCAGCAGCTTAGCGCAAGGACTAGCGGGACCCAATGAGCAGTTCTTC. The chain is built from TRBV7-6 and TRBJ2-1, with 12 nucleotides matching TRBD2. This CDR3 is built from 17 residues. Germline V gives CDR1 SGHVS, CDR2 FNYEAQ. V lost 0 bases to trimming and J lost 6 bases; unmatched junction nucleotides: 6.

This clone turned up a few times. The chain links TRBV2 to TRBJ1-4; no definite D call. The CDR3 is 14 residues long. V lost 6 bases and J 5 bases, leaving 13 bases between the germline ends. The germline V gene has CDR1 SNHLY and CDR2 FYNNEI. The CDR3 DNA is TGTGCCAGCAGAGACCGGACGGGAAATGAAAAACTGTTTTTT. It specifies CASRDRTGNEKLFF.

This chain links TRBV27 with TRBJ2-1; a weak D match, TRBD2 (5 bases). From germline, CDR1 is MNHEY and CDR2 SMNVEV (reference sequence). The CDR3 has 12 amino acids. V dropped 3 bases and J dropped 9 bases, with 9 bases sitting between them. The CDR3 DNA reads as TGTGCCAGCAGTTTTCGGGGAACTGAGCAGTTCTTC. It yields the protein CASSFRGTEQFF.

The chain links TRBV28 to TRBJ2-3, with 12 bases fitting TRBD2. The CDR3 is 18 amino acids. Germline CDR1 and CDR2: MDHEN and SYDVKM. V was pared by 6 bases and J by 1 base, with 11 bases of the junction left unmatched. CDR3 residues: CASSPLLAGGPGTDTQYF. The CDR3 DNA sequence: TGTGCCAGCAGCCCACTCCTAGCGGGAGGGCCCGGCACAGATACGCAGTATTTT.

This clone appeared a single time. V usage is TRBV28 and J usage is TRBJ1-5; D unclear. The ends were cut back, 4 bases at V and 3 bases at J, with 13 bases in the middle. Germline V gives CDR1 MDHEN, CDR2 SYDVKM. This CDR3 contains 15 residues. Here the CDR3 reads CASSSRGLVNQPQHF. The DNA of the CDR3 is TGTGCCAGCAGTTCCAGAGGGTTGGTCAATCAGCCCCAGCATTTT. Supplemented by reference TRBV28 and TRBJ1-5, the full variable domain reads DVKVTQSSRYLVKRTGEKVFLECVQDMDHENMFWYRQDPGLGLRLIYFSYDVKMKEKGDIPEGYSVSREKKERFSLILESASTNQTSMYLCASSSRGLVNQPQHFGDGTRLSIL.

The chain is built from TRBV29-1 and TRBJ2-4; D uncertain. The CDR3 consists of 14 residues. V lost 2 bases and J 0 bases, leaving 8 bases between the germline ends. Germline V CDR1 and CDR2: SQVTM, ANQGSEA. As DNA, the CDR3 is TGCAGCGTTGAACAGATCCTAGCCAAAAACATTCAGTACTTC. Its translation: CSVEQILAKNIQYF.

There are a few counts of this clone. V gene TRBV2 combines with J gene TRBJ2-5, with TRBD1 matching over 8 bases. V dropped 9 bases and J dropped 3; count of bases not matched to a gene: 6. The CDR3 has 13 residues. Germline V lookup: CDR1 SNHLY, CDR2 FYNNEI. The CDR3 loop is CASPTGVEETQYF. CDR3 in DNA: TGTGCCAGTCCGACAGGGGTGGAAGAGACCCAGTACTTC.

This clone was counted only a few times. The chain couples TRBV6-5 to TRBJ2-7; D uncertain. In germline, CDR1 is MNHEY, CDR2 SVGAGI. Trimming stripped 0 bases from V and 1 base from J, with 13 bases between. The CDR3 extends over 16 amino acids. CDR3 in DNA: TGTGCCAGCAGTTACTCGCTCTTTGCGGTATCCTACGAGCAGTACTTC. The encoded protein is CASSYSLFAVSYEQYF.

The chain links TRBV7-9 to TRBJ2-1; 11 nucleotides agree with TRBD2. The CDR3 loop spans 16 amino acids. In germline, CDR1 is SEHNR, CDR2 FQNEAQ (reference sequence). The trim removed 6 bases at V and 6 bases at J, leaving 10 bases unmatched. The CDR3 coding sequence is TGTGCCAGCAGTCGGAAACTAGCGGGAGTGGTCAATGAGCAGTTCTTC. Protein: CASSRKLAGVVNEQFF.

The chain is built from TRBV5-1 and TRBJ2-2; 8 bases fit TRBD1. This CDR3 contains 14 residues. Per germline, CDR1 SGHRS and CDR2 YFSETQ. J lost 5 bases, V lost 0 bases, and 0 bases had no gene match. The CDR3 protein is CASSLGQGTGELFF. The CDR3 nucleotides are TGCGCCAGCAGCTTGGGACAGGGGACCGGGGAGCTGTTTTTT.

V gene TRBV5-1 combines with J gene TRBJ2-7; 12 bases match TRBD2. The V segment lost 5 bases and the J segment 2 bases; nucleotides outside the gene matches: 2. From germline, CDR1 is SGHRS and CDR2 YFSETQ. The CDR3 is made up of 14 amino acids. CDR3 sequence: CASRRLAGAYEQYF. CDR3 bases: TGCGCCAGCAGGCGACTAGCGGGAGCCTACGAGCAGTACTTC.

The J gene is TRBJ2-3, the V gene TRBV7-2; 9 bases line up with TRBD2. This CDR3 comprises 17 residues. The J segment lost 2 bases and the V segment lost 0 bases, leaving 6 bases of the junction unmatched. The V gene's germline CDR1 is SGHTA and CDR2 FQGNSA. The CDR3 DNA follows: TGTGCCAGCAGCTTAGCCGTTTGGACTAGCGCCACAGATACGCAGTATTTT. Protein: CASSLAVWTSATDTQYF.

This clone was recorded only once. The V and J genes are TRBV5-1 and TRBJ2-3, with 10 positions matching TRBD1. The germline gives CDR1 SGHRS, CDR2 YFSETQ. The trim removed 4 bases at V and 4 bases at J, leaving 6 bases unmatched. The CDR3 consists of 15 residues. DNA for the CDR3: TGCGCCAGCAGCGAGGGACAGGGGCAGGCAGATACGCAGTATTTT. Translating gives CASSEGQGQADTQYF.

This clone was observed a few times. The chain recombines TRBV13 with TRBJ1-5, with 7 bases lining up with TRBD1. The CDR3 runs to 15 residues. Germline trimming cut 7 bases from V and 2 bases from J; bases unmatched to any gene: 8. From germline, CDR1 is PRHDT and CDR2 FYEKMQ (reference sequence). The CDR3 protein is CASIPPGGGNQPQHF. CDR3 nucleotide sequence: TGTGCCAGCATCCCCCCAGGGGGTGGCAATCAGCCCCAGCATTTT.

The V and J genes are TRBV6-5 and TRBJ2-5, with D unresolved. Germline V CDR1 and CDR2: MNHEY, SVGAGI. Trimming removed 6 bases at V and 5 bases at J, with 10 bases between. There are 12 residues in the CDR3. The DNA for the CDR3 is TGTGCCAGCAGCCAGTCATTCGAGACCCAGTACTTC. Translation: CASSQSFETQYF.

This sequence joins TRBV7-6 and TRBJ2-1; no definite D call. The CDR3 covers 11 residues. Trimming removed 2 bases at V and 7 bases at J, with 3 bases between. Germline V gives CDR1 SGHVS, CDR2 FNYEAQ. The CDR3 bases are TGTGCCAGCAGCTTACTTAATGAGCAGTTCTTC. Translating gives CASSLLNEQFF.

The V and J genes are TRBV25-1 and TRBJ2-7; 10 bases fit TRBD1. From germline, CDR1 is MGHDK and CDR2 SYGVNS. Unmatched junction bases numbered 6, after V lost 0 bases and J lost 7 bases. CDR3 length: 15 amino acids. For the CDR3, the DNA is TGTGCCAGCAGTGAATATGGACAGGGGGTGGAAGAGCAGTACTTC. Translated: CASSEYGQGVEEQYF.

The chain employs TRBV20-1 and TRBJ1-2, with TRBD1 identical over 8 bases. CDR3 size: 11 residues. The V segment lost 2 bases and the J segment 8 bases; nucleotides outside the gene matches: 1. The germline V gene has CDR1 DFQATT and CDR2 SNEGSKA (reference sequence). CDR3 bases: TGCAGTGCTAGAACAGGGGGGGGCTACACCTTC. Translation gives CSARTGGGYTF.

V is TRBV11-2 and J is TRBJ2-2, with TRBD1 identical over 9 bases. The junction had 2 bases not matched to a gene; V was cut back by 3 bases and J by 3 bases. The CDR3 totals 15 residues. Germline V lookup: CDR1 SGHAT, CDR2 FQNNGV. For the CDR3, the DNA is TGTGCCAGCAGCTTGCGGACAGGGGACACCGGGGAGCTGTTTTTT. Its translation is CASSLRTGDTGELFF.

The gene calls are TRBV6-1 and TRBJ2-1, with 10 nucleotides matching TRBD2. The ends lost 3 bases at V and 2 bases at J; junction bases unmatched: 4. CDR1 and CDR2 from the germline V gene are MNHNS and SASEGT. The CDR3 is 16 amino acids. CDR3 amino acids: CASSEALAGAYNEQFF. The CDR3 bases are TGTGCCAGCAGTGAGGCCCTAGCGGGAGCCTACAATGAGCAGTTCTTC.

V usage is TRBV7-2 and J usage is TRBJ2-5; TRBD2 matches at 8 bases. The CDR3 contains 16 residues. Germline V CDR1 and CDR2: SGHTA, FQGNSA. Unmatched junction bases numbered 8, after V lost 0 bases and J lost 5 bases. CDR3 residues: CASSLAMLAGLETQYF. CDR3 sequence (DNA): TGTGCCAGCAGCTTAGCGATGTTAGCGGGATTGGAGACCCAGTACTTC.

In DNA, the CDR3 is TGTGCCAGCAGTTGGGTCGACAGGGGCGGGGAGCTGTTTTTT. Its protein product is CASSWVDRGGELFF. The chain has TRBV28 and TRBJ2-2, with TRBD1 matching over 8 bases. The CDR3 has 14 amino acids. Unmatched junction bases numbered 5, after V lost 4 bases and J lost 7 bases. CDR1 is MDHEN and CDR2 is SYDVKM in the germline V gene.

In nucleotides, the CDR3 is TGCGCCAGCAGCTTGAGCGCCATGAACACTGAAGCTTTCTTT. Amino acids: CASSLSAMNTEAFF. The rearrangement uses TRBV5-1 and TRBJ1-1; D remains unclear. V lost 1 base and J lost 0, with 7 bases in between. Per germline, CDR1 SGHRS and CDR2 YFSETQ. The CDR3 loop spans 14 amino acids.